This T cell receptor (beta chain) came from a study of shared clonotypes between healthy human individuals. Points from the study as a whole: Specimens sampled were limited to blood, with tissue repertoires likely differing. An effect of sequencing depth on clonotype sharing among donors was expected.

In the case of this clone: Its antigen is unknown.

The assay ran at deep level. Sequenced by immunoSEQ multiplex PCR; TCRdb stores in-frame clones only, minus some. Of about 2.1 million clones in the sample, 85% to 95% were seen once. Germline CDR1 reads MGHRA; CDR2 reads YSYEKL. This CDR3 has 14 amino acids. V was trimmed by 4 bases and J by 3 bases, leaving 10 bases between them. The naive CD8 subset, CD45RO-negative cells positively selected for CCR7, excluded terminally differentiated effector memory CD45RA+ cells. The source of this sequence is a man younger than 35 in good health. Some clones in this sample may be carry-over from other donors' samples. The genes are TRBV4-1 and TRBJ2-1; D gene unclear. Material for sequencing was naive CD8+ T cells from PBMCs. For the CDR3, the DNA is TGCGCCAGCAGCCCCGGATCCCTCTACAATGAGCAGTTCTTC. Translating gives CASSPGSLYNEQFF.